The clone carrying this TCR beta chain came up many times. Researchers prepared the TCRbeta library using unique molecular identifiers, the study reports. A single record per CDR3 protein comes from TCRdb applying MiXCR to the PCR reads. Here the sample spans approximately 200,000 distinct CDR3 sequences, roughly 15% being singletons. Germline V gene sequence: CDR1 LGHDT, CDR2 YNNKEL (reference sequence). This CDR3 region has 13 residues. V was clipped by 3 bases and J by 5 bases, with 8 bases between them. The entry originates in a study of T-cell reconstitution after alpha-beta-depleted transplantation in children.

The rearrangement links TRBV3-1 to TRBJ1-5; D not certain. Here the sequenced sample was PBMCs from the stem cell graft donor, taken from the stem cell graft. The receptor was derived from a human donor who donated a stem cell graft to a child with acute lymphoblastic leukemia. In nucleotides, the CDR3 is TGTGCCAGCAGCCAGGGGATTGATCAGCCCCAGCATTTT. Amino acid sequence: CASSQGIDQPQHF.